The clone carrying this T cell receptor (beta chain) was picked up a small number of times. What it binds is unknown. This sample was included in a study of CD8+ T cells in alopecia areata. Whole-study findings and limits: A single nonresponder leaves the baseline CD8+ expansion link to response uncertain.

Treatment here: oral pan-JAK inhibitor, 5-10 mg twice daily. V gave up 1 base and J gave up 4 bases, with 5 bases separating them. The CDR3 length is 13 residues. Germline V gene lookup returns CDR1 LNHDA and CDR2 SQIVND (reference sequence). Following RNA extraction, reverse transcription yielded cDNA that acted as the sequencing template. Assay used: immunoSEQ multiplex PCR; TCRdb lists only in-frame clones, some missing. The table lists 190,000 or so clones, 58% of them singletons. The source is a human donor with alopecia areata. Sequenced material: CD8+ T cells sorted from blood, taken at week 24, from a patient treated with tofacitinib. The chain couples TRBV19 to TRBJ1-5; D unresolved. CDR3 loop: CASSIALNQPQHF. CDR3 nucleotide sequence: TGTGCCAGTAGTATAGCCCTAAATCAGCCCCAGCATTTT.